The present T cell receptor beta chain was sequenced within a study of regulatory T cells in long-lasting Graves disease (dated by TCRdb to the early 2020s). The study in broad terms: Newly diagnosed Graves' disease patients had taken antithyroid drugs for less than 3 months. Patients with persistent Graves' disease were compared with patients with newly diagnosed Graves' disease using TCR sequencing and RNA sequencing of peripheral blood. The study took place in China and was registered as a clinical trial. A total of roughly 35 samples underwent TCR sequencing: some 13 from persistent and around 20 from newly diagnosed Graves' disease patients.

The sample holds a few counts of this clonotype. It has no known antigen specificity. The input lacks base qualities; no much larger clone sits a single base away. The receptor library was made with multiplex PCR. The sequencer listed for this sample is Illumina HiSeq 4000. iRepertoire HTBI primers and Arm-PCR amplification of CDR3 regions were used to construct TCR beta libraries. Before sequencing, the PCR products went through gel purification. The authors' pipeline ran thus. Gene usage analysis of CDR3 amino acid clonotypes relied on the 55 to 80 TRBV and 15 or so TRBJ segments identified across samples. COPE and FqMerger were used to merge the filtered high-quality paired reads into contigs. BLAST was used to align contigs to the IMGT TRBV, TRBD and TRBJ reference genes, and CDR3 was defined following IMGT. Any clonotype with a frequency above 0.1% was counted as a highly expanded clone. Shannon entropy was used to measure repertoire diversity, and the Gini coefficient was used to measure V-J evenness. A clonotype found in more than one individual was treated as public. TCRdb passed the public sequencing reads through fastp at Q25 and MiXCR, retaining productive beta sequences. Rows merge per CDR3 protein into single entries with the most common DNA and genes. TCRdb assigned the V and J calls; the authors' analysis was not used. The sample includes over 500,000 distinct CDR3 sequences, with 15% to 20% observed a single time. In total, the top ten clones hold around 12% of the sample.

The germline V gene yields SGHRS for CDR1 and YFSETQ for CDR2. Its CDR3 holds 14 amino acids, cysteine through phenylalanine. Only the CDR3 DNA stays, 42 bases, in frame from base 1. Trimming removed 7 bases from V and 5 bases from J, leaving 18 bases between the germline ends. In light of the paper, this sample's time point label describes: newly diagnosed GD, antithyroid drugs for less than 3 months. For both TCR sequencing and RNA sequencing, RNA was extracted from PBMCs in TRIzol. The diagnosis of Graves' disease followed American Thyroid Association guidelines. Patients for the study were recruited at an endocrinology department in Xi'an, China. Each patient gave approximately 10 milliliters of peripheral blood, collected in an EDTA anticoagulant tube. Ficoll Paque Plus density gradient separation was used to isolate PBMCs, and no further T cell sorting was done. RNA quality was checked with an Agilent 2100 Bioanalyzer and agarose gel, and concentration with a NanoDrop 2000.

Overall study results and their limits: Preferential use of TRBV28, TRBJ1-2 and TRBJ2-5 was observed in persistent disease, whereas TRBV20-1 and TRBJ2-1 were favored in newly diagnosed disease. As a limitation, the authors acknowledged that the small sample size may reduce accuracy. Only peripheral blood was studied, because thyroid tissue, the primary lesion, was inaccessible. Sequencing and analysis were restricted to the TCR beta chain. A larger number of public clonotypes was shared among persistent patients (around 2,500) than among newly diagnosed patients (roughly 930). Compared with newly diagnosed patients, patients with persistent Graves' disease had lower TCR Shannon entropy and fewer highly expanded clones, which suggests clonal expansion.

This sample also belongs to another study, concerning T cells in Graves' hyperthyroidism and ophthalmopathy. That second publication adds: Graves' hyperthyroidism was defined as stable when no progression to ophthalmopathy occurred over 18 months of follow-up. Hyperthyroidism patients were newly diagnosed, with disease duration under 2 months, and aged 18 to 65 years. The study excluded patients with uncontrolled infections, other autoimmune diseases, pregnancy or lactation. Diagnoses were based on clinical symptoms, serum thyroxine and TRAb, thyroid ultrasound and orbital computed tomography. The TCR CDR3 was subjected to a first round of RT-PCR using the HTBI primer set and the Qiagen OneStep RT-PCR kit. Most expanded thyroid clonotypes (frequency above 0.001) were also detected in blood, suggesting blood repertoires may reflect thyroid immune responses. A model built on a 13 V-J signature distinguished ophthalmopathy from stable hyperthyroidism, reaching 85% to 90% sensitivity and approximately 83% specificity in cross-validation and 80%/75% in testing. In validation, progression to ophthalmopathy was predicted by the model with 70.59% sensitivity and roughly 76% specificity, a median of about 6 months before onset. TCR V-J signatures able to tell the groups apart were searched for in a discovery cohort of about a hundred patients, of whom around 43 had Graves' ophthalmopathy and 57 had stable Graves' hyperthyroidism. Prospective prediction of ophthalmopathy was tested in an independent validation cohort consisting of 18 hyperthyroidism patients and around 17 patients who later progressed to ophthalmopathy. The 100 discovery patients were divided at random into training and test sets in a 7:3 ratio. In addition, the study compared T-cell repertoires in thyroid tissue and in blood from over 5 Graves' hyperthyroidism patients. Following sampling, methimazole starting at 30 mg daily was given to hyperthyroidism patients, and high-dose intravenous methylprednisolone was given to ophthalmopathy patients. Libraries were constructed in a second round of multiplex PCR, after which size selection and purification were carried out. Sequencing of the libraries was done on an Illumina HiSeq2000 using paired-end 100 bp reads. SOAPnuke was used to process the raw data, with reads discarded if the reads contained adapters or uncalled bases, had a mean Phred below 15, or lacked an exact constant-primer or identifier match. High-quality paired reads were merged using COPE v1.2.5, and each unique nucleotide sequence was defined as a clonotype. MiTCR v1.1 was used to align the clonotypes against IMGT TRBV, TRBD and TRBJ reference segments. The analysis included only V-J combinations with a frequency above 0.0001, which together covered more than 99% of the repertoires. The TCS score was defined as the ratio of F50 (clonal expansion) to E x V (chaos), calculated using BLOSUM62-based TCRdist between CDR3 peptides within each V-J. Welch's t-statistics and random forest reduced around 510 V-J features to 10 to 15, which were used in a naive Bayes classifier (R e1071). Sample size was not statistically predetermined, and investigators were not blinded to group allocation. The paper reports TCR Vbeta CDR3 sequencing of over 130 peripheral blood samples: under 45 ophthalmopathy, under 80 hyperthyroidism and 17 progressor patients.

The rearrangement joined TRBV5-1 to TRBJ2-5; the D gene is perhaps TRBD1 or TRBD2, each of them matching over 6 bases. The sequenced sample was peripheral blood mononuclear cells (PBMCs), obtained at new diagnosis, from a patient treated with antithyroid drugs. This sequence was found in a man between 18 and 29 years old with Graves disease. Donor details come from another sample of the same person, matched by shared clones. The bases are TGCGCCAGCGGTGTGGGGGGCTCGAAGGAGACCCAGTACTTC. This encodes CASGVGGSKETQYF.